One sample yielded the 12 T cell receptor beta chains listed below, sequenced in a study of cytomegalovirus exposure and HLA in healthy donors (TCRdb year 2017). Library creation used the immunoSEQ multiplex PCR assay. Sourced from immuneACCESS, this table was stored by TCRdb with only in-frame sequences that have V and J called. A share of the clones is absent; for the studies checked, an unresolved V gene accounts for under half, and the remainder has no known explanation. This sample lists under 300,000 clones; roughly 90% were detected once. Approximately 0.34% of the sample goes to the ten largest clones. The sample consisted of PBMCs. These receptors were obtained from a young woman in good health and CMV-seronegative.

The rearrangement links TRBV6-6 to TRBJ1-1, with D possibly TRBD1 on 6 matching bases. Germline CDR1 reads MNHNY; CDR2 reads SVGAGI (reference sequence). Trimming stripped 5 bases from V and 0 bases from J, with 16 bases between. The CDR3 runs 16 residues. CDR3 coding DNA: TGTGCCAGCAGTCCCCATCGGACAGCCTTGAACACTGAAGCTTTCTTT. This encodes CASSPHRTALNTEAFF.

The CDR3 coding sequence is TGCGCCAGCACCCAGGGCGGAACCTACAATGAGCAGTTCTTC. It encodes CASTQGGTYNEQFF. The chain carries TRBV5-1 and TRBJ2-1; TRBD1 is a possible D gene (5 bases). CDR3 length equals 14 residues. Trimming took 6 bases from V and 2 from J, leaving 12 bases between them. CDR1 is SGHRS, CDR2 YFSETQ, per germline.

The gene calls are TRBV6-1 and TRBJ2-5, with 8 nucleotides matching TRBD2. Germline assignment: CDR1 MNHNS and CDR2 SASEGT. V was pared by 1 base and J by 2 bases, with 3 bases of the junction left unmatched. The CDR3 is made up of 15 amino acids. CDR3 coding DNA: TGTGCCAGCAGTGAAGTATCGGGGGGGCAAGAGACCCAGTACTTC. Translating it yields CASSEVSGGQETQYF.

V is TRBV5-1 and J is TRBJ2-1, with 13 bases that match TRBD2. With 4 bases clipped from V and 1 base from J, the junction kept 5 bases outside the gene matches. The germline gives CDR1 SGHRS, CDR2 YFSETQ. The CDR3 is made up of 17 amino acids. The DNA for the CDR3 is TGCGCCAGCAGCCCCCGGACTAGCGGGGGATCCTACAATGAGCAGTTCTTC. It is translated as CASSPRTSGGSYNEQFF.

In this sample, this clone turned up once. The CDR3, as DNA: TGCGCCAGCAGCCAAGATTTGACTAGCGGGGGGTACGAGCAGTACTTC. Amino acid sequence: CASSQDLTSGGYEQYF. The chain carries TRBV4-3 and TRBJ2-7; 13 bases line up with TRBD2. The CDR3 loop spans 16 amino acids. CDR1 is LGHNA and CDR2 is YSLEER in the germline V gene. Losses at the gene ends were 0 bases for V and 4 bases for J; bases not matched to a gene: 3.

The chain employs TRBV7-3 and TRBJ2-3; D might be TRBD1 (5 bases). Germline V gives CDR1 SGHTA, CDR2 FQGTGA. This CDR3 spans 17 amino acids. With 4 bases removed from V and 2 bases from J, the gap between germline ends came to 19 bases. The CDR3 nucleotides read TGTGCCAGCAGCTCGAAAGGCCGGACAATCTCCACAGATACGCAGTATTTT. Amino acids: CASSSKGRTISTDTQYF. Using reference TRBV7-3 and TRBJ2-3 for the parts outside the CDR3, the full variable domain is GAGVSQTPSNKVTEKGKYVELRCDPISGHTALYWYRQSLGQGPEFLIYFQGTGAADDSGLPNDRFFAVRPEGSVSTLKIQRTERGDSAVYLCASSSKGRTISTDTQYFGPGTRLTVL.

The CDR3 DNA sequence: TGTGCCAGCAGTGTGCCAGGGGGCTGGACCGGGGAGCTGTTTTTT. Its protein is CASSVPGGWTGELFF. The chain carries TRBV2 and TRBJ2-2, with 8 nucleotides matching TRBD1. The junction had 6 bases not matched to a gene; V was cut back by 4 bases and J by 5 bases. Germline CDR1 SNHLY, CDR2 FYNNEI. This CDR3 is built from 15 residues.

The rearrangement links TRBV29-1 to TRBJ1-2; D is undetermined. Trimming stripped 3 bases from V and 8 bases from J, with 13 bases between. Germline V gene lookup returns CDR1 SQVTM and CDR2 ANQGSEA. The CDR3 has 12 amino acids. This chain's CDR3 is CSVDDRERGYTF. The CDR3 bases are TGCAGCGTTGATGACCGGGAAAGAGGCTACACCTTC.

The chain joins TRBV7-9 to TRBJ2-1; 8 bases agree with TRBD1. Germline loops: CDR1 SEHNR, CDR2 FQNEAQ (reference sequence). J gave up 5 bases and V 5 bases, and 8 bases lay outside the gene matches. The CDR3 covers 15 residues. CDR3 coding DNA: TGTGCCAGCAGCAGGTCCCGGGACAGGAACAATGAGCAGTTCTTC. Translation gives CASSRSRDRNNEQFF.

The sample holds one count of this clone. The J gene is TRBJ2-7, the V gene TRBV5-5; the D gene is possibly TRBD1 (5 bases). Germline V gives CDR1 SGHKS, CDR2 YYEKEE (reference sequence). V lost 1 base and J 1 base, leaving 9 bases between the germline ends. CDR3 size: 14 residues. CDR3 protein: CASSLLTGSYEQYF. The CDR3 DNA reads TGTGCCAGCAGCTTGCTTACAGGATCCTACGAGCAGTACTTC.

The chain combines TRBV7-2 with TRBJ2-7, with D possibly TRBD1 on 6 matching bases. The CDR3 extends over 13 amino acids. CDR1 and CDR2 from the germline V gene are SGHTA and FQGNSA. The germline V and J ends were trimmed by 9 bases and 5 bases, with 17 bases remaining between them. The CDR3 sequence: CASKRDTHDEQYF. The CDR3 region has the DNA TGTGCCAGTAAACGGGACACCCACGACGAGCAGTACTTC. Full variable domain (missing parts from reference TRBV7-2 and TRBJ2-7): GAGVSQSPSNKVTEKGKDVELRCDPISGHTALYWYRQSLGQGLEFLIYFQGNSAPDKSGLPSDRFSAERTGGSVSTLTIQRTQQEDSAVYLCASKRDTHDEQYFGPGTRLTVT.

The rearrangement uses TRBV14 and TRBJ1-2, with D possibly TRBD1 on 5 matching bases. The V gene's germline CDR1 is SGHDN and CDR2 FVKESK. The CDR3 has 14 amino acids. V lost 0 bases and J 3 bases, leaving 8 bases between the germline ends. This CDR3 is CASSQEGRHYGYTF. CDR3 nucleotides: TGTGCCAGCAGCCAAGAGGGGCGGCACTATGGCTACACCTTC.